These 22 T cell receptor beta chains were sequenced from one sample in a study of control samples from healthy donors and cancer patients. Assay: immunoSEQ multiplex PCR; the TCRdb copy retains only in-frame clones and omits some. The top ten hold around 1.3% of the sample, which has 150,000 to 200,000 clones, around 94% seen once. The sequenced sample was blood. The source of these receptors is a woman in her late teens or twenties in good health.

This sequence joins TRBV6-2 or TRBV6-3 and TRBJ2-2; 7 bases are a match to TRBD1. V trimming: 0 bases; J trimming: 3 bases; junction bases outside the gene matches: 4. This CDR3 spans 16 amino acids. Germline-derived CDR1 and CDR2 are MNHEY and SVGEGT. The CDR3: CASSYSRQGHTGELFF. The CDR3 DNA reads TGTGCCAGCAGTTACTCGAGACAGGGCCACACCGGGGAGCTGTTTTTT.

The chain joins TRBV28 to TRBJ1-5; D is unresolved. Deletions cut 3 bases from V and 2 bases from J, with 8 bases between. The CDR3 spans 14 residues. CDR1 and CDR2 from the germline V gene are MDHEN and SYDVKM. The CDR3 sequence: CASSFGRGNQPQHF. In DNA form, the CDR3 reads TGTGCCAGCAGTTTCGGGAGGGGCAATCAGCCCCAGCATTTT.

This clone was seen only once. The rearrangement links TRBV5-1 to TRBJ2-3; D not certain. This CDR3 is 16 amino acids long. V was clipped by 0 bases and J by 3 bases, with 14 bases between them. CDR1 is SGHRS and CDR2 is YFSETQ in the germline V gene. The CDR3 sequence is CASSLGTAIVTDTQYF. For the CDR3, the DNA is TGCGCCAGCAGCTTGGGGACGGCGATTGTAACAGATACGCAGTATTTT.

In this sample, this clone turned up a few times. This chain joins TRBV19 and TRBJ2-3, with 8 bases lining up with TRBD2. CDR1 is LNHDA, CDR2 SQIVND, per germline (reference sequence). CDR3 length: 13 amino acids. The V segment lost 6 bases and the J segment 1 base; nucleotides outside the gene matches: 0. The CDR3: CASRTSGTDTQYF. CDR3 coding DNA: TGTGCCAGTAGGACTAGCGGCACAGATACGCAGTATTTT.

The chain couples TRBV7-9 to TRBJ2-3, with 9 bases identical to TRBD2. Germline values: CDR1 SEHNR, CDR2 FQNEAQ (reference sequence). This CDR3 is 14 amino acids long. V trimming: 5 bases; J trimming: 6 bases; junction bases outside the gene matches: 6. CDR3 region: CASSPLAGWDTQYF. The CDR3 nucleotides are TGTGCCAGCAGCCCCCTAGCGGGGTGGGATACGCAGTATTTT.

The chain recombines TRBV5-1 with TRBJ2-1; D is perhaps TRBD2 (6 bases). The CDR3 is 14 amino acids. V was trimmed by 4 bases and J by 5 bases, leaving 13 bases between them. Germline V gives CDR1 SGHRS, CDR2 YFSETQ. The CDR3 coding sequence is TGCGCCAGCAGCGGCGGGGACGGCGACAATGAGCAGTTCTTC. Protein product: CASSGGDGDNEQFF.

This clone was counted once. The rearrangement joins TRBV18 to TRBJ1-1, with a possible D match to TRBD1 (6 bases). Germline CDR1 KGHSH, CDR2 LQKENI. The CDR3 is made up of 12 amino acids. V lost 11 bases to trimming and J lost 2 bases, with 12 bases between them. CDR3 in amino acids: CAVGQKNTEAFF. The CDR3 DNA reads as TGTGCCGTAGGACAGAAAAACACTGAAGCTTTCTTT.

In DNA form, the CDR3 reads TGTGCCAGCAGCTTGTGGGGGAGCGAGGCCCAGTACTTC. Amino acids: CASSLWGSEAQYF. This rearrangement joins TRBV5-6 to TRBJ2-5; D possibly matches TRBD1 or TRBD2 (5 bases each). Germline loops: CDR1 SGHDT, CDR2 YYEEEE. V gave up 1 base and J gave up 9 bases, with 13 bases separating them. This CDR3 is built from 13 residues.

The V and J genes are TRBV28 and TRBJ1-3; a possible D gene is TRBD1 (6 bases). Germline V gene lookup returns CDR1 MDHEN and CDR2 SYDVKM. The CDR3 length is 17 residues. V lost 2 bases and J lost 0, with 14 bases in between. CDR3 sequence reads: CASSLRSGGVSGNTIYF. CDR3 nucleotide sequence: TGTGCCAGCAGTTTAAGATCGGGGGGCGTCTCTGGAAACACCATATATTTT.

This chain joins TRBV10-3 and TRBJ2-3; a possible D gene is TRBD2 (6 bases). Germline V gene data show CDR1 as ENHRY and CDR2 as SYGVKD. Trimming took 2 bases from V and 4 from J, leaving 13 bases between them. The CDR3 contains 15 residues. The CDR3 DNA reads as TGTGCCATCAGTGAGCCCGGGACTTCCCCAGATACGCAGTATTTT. Its translation is CAISEPGTSPDTQYF.

For the CDR3, the DNA is TGTGCCAGCAGTTACGGTGGGAACACTGAAGCTTTCTTT. It specifies CASSYGGNTEAFF. The J gene is TRBJ1-1, the V gene TRBV6-5; D unresolved. CDR1 and CDR2 (germline): MNHEY, SVGAGI. V shed 2 bases and J shed 1 base, with 5 bases lying between them. This CDR3 comprises 13 residues.

The CDR3 is CASSSARPYEQYF. DNA for the CDR3: TGTGCCAGCAGCTCGGCCCGCCCTTACGAGCAGTACTTC. The rearrangement uses TRBV5-6 and TRBJ2-7; D gene ambiguous. Looked up from germline, CDR1 is SGHDT and CDR2 is YYEEEE. This CDR3 has 13 residues. The V end was cut by 3 bases, the J end by 4 bases, with 11 bases between.

This chain joins TRBV7-9 and TRBJ1-6, with D unclear. The CDR3 loop spans 15 amino acids. CDR1 and CDR2 (germline): SEHNR, FQNEAQ (reference sequence). The V and J ends lost 5 bases and 6 bases respectively, with 14 bases between them. CDR3 protein: CASSPFLEPNSPLHF. The CDR3, as DNA: TGTGCCAGCAGCCCCTTCCTGGAGCCTAATTCACCCCTCCACTTT.

The V call is TRBV5-1, the J call TRBJ2-1; TRBD1 matches 8 bases. The CDR3 contains 14 residues. V gave up 3 bases and J gave up 10 bases; unmatched junction bases: 9. Germline assignment: CDR1 SGHRS and CDR2 YFSETQ. DNA of the CDR3: TGCGCCAGCAGCTACGTGCAGGGGGCGGGAGAGCAGTTCTTC. It codes for CASSYVQGAGEQFF.

A single count supports this clone. This rearrangement joins TRBV12-3 or TRBV12-4 to TRBJ2-5; D not resolved. The CDR3 consists of 13 residues. V lost 8 bases to trimming and J lost 1 base, with 11 bases between them. CDR3 coding DNA: TGTGCCAGCTCAGGTGGGTCCCAAGAGACCCAGTACTTC. This translates into CASSGGSQETQYF.

The rearrangement uses TRBV10-3 and TRBJ1-2; 7 bases map to TRBD1. V lost 9 bases, J lost 8 bases, and 12 bases stayed unmatched. The CDR3 is made up of 13 amino acids. The germline gives CDR1 ENHRY, CDR2 SYGVKD. CDR3 bases: TGTGCCATAACGGGACAGACTGGAGGAGGCTACACCTTC. Residues: CAITGQTGGGYTF.

The chain uses TRBV6-6 and TRBJ1-4, with D possibly being TRBD1 (5 bases). This CDR3 has 14 residues. Germline assignment: CDR1 MNHNY and CDR2 SVGAGI (reference sequence). V dropped 7 bases and J dropped 5 bases, with 14 bases sitting between them. The CDR3 nucleotides read TGTGCCAGCACCAACCAAGGGGCGAATGAAAAACTGTTTTTT. As protein: CASTNQGANEKLFF.

The chain has TRBV7-2 and TRBJ2-5; possibly TRBD1 for D (6 bases). This CDR3 spans 14 amino acids. V lost 4 bases, J lost 1 base, and 10 bases lay in between. Germline V gives CDR1 SGHTA, CDR2 FQGNSA. In nucleotides, the CDR3 is TGTGCCAGCAGCTACAGGGTACCCCAAGAGACCCAGTACTTC. It specifies CASSYRVPQETQYF.

This clone occurred a few times. This rearrangement joins TRBV6-6 to TRBJ1-4; D remains ambiguous. V was trimmed by 6 bases and J by 7 bases, leaving 9 bases between them. Germline CDR1 MNHNY, CDR2 SVGAGI (reference sequence). The CDR3 length is 12 residues. The CDR3 here is CASSLPGEKLFF. DNA of the CDR3: TGTGCCAGCAGCCTCCCGGGTGAAAAACTGTTTTTT.

The J gene is TRBJ1-4, the V gene TRBV25-1; 7 bases line up with TRBD1. J gave up 3 bases and V 7 bases, and 8 bases lay outside the gene matches. This CDR3 contains 15 residues. The germline CDR1 and CDR2 sequences are MGHDK and SYGVNS. The CDR3 sequence is CASTPKGAPNEKLFF. The DNA of the CDR3 is TGTGCCAGCACACCGAAGGGGGCACCTAATGAAAAACTGTTTTTT.

This clone showed up just once. The chain links TRBV6-6 to TRBJ1-3; a weak D match, TRBD1 (5 bases). The CDR3 consists of 16 residues. Germline CDR1 and CDR2: MNHNY and SVGAGI (reference sequence). V lost 0 bases and J lost 14, with 23 bases in between. The CDR3: CASSYSIGQGEDVLYF. Written as DNA, the CDR3 is TGTGCCAGCAGTTACTCGATCGGGCAGGGTGAGGACGTTCTATATTTT.

This chain links TRBV9 with TRBJ1-2; possibly TRBD1 for D (5 bases). V lost 2 bases and J lost 2, with 13 bases in between. CDR3 size: 15 residues. Germline CDR1 reads SGDLS; CDR2 reads YYNGEE. The CDR3 nucleotides are TGTGCCAGCAGCGTTTTCGACAGTCAGAACTATGGCTACACCTTC. Amino acid sequence: CASSVFDSQNYGYTF. Looking up the rest from reference TRBV9 and TRBJ1-2 gives the full variable domain: DSGVTQTPKHLITATGQRVTLRCSPRSGDLSVYWYQQSLDQGLQFLIQYYNGEERAKGNILERFSAQQFPDLHSELNLSSLELGDSALYFCASSVFDSQNYGYTFGSGTRLTVV.